These 27 T cell receptor beta chains were sequenced from one sample in a study of shared clonotypes between healthy human individuals (dated by TCRdb to about 2020). The method was the immunoSEQ multiplex PCR assay. Imported from immuneACCESS, the table was reduced by TCRdb to in-frame sequences with V and J called. These copies leave out some clones; in studies compared against another copy, an unresolved V gene accounts for under half, and the cause of the remainder is not known. This sample is represented by 980,000 or so clones; over 60% of them were singletons. The top ten clonotypes cover roughly 1.5% of the sample. Input material: memory CD4+ T cells sorted from blood. Interpreted using the paper, the cell subset or site label stands for: CD45RA-negative fraction. The receptors derive from a young man in good health.

The rearrangement uses TRBV5-4 and TRBJ2-1; 7 bases line up with TRBD2. Germline CDR1 SGHNT, CDR2 YYREEE (reference sequence). V trimming: 5 bases; J trimming: 5 bases; junction bases outside the gene matches: 7. The CDR3 is made up of 14 amino acids. This CDR3 reads CASREPGGDNEQFF. CDR3 in DNA: TGTGCCAGCAGGGAGCCTGGGGGGGACAATGAGCAGTTCTTC.

The chain recombines TRBV5-1 with TRBJ2-3, with unresolved D. V dropped 3 bases and J dropped 0 bases, with 8 bases sitting between them. There are 14 residues in the CDR3. Germline assignment: CDR1 SGHRS and CDR2 YFSETQ. The CDR3 DNA reads as TGCGCCAGCAGCTCTCAACCTAGCACAGATACGCAGTATTTT. It translates to CASSSQPSTDTQYF.

V is TRBV9 and J is TRBJ1-6, with D possibly being TRBD1 (5 bases). The CDR3 covers 14 residues. Germline V gene lookup returns CDR1 SGDLS and CDR2 YYNGEE. V lost 3 bases and J 10 bases, leaving 14 bases between the germline ends. The CDR3 DNA reads as TGTGCCAGCAGCGAGGGACCGGGGGACTCACCCCTCCACTTT. Amino acids: CASSEGPGDSPLHF.

J is TRBJ1-6 and V is TRBV28, with 8 nucleotides matching TRBD1. The length of the CDR3 is 14 residues. Germline CDR1 MDHEN, CDR2 SYDVKM. J gave up 7 bases and V 10 bases, and 9 bases lay outside the gene matches. This CDR3 is CATKRTGRNSPLHF. The CDR3 DNA reads TGTGCCACTAAACGGACAGGGAGGAATTCACCCCTCCACTTT.

The chain uses TRBV27 and TRBJ2-2; the D is unclear. Looked up from germline, CDR1 is MNHEY and CDR2 is SMNVEV (reference sequence). V lost 6 bases to trimming and J lost 8 bases, with 10 bases between them. The CDR3 has 12 amino acids. The CDR3 nucleotides are TGTGCCAGCAGCCCCTCATTGGGGGAGCTGTTTTTT. It translates to CASSPSLGELFF.

This sequence joins TRBV10-1 and TRBJ2-5; 8 bases fit TRBD2. CDR3 length: 16 amino acids. V was clipped by 2 bases and J by 2 bases; unmatched bases: 7. The germline CDR1 and CDR2 sequences are WNHNN and SYGVQD (reference sequence). CDR3 in amino acids: CASSEGGSGTQETQYF. CDR3 coding DNA: TGCGCCAGCAGTGAGGGGGGTAGCGGGACGCAAGAGACCCAGTACTTC.

The CDR3 is CASSPSGRATDTQYF. For the CDR3, the DNA is TGTGCCAGCAGTCCAAGCGGGAGGGCCACAGATACGCAGTATTTT. The gene calls are TRBV6-6 and TRBJ2-3; TRBD2 aligns across 10 bases. The CDR3 covers 15 residues. V gave up 5 bases and J gave up 2 bases; unmatched junction bases: 4. The V gene's germline CDR1 is MNHNY and CDR2 SVGAGI (reference sequence).

The chain uses TRBV7-2 and TRBJ2-1; the D gene is possibly TRBD1 (5 bases). This CDR3 comprises 15 residues. The germline V gene has CDR1 SGHTA and CDR2 FQGNSA. V was clipped by 7 bases and J by 4 bases, with 17 bases between them. In nucleotides, the CDR3 is TGTGCCAGCACCCAGGGCCAAGGCCTATACAATGAGCAGTTCTTC. Amino acids: CASTQGQGLYNEQFF.

A remark on this clone: Other nucleotide sequences from this sample produce the same CDR3. The chain joins TRBV2 to TRBJ1-1, with D unresolved. The V and J ends lost 6 bases and 1 base respectively, with 6 bases between them. CDR3 size: 12 residues. Germline CDR1 and CDR2: SNHLY and FYNNEI. The CDR3 bases are TGTGCCAGCAGCGTAGGGAACACTGAAGCTTTCTTT. Translation gives CASSVGNTEAFF.

The rearrangement links TRBV2 to TRBJ2-2; unclear D gene. The CDR3 sequence is 15 residues long. V lost 6 bases and J 5 bases, leaving 16 bases between the germline ends. Germline V gene data show CDR1 as SNHLY and CDR2 as FYNNEI. CDR3 in DNA: TGTGCCAGCAGGGGTTCAGCCGGGTCAACCGGGGAGCTGTTTTTT. Protein sequence: CASRGSAGSTGELFF.

The CDR3 DNA sequence: TGTGCCAGCAGGGGGATGGAAGAAAAACTGTTTTTT. This codes for CASRGMEEKLFF. The chain uses TRBV6-1 and TRBJ1-4; D is ambiguous. This CDR3 has 12 amino acids. The V gene lost 6 bases and the J gene lost 8 bases, with 10 bases spanning the gap. The germline V gene encodes CDR1 MNHNS and CDR2 SASEGT.

The chain joins TRBV6-1 to TRBJ2-7; a weak D match, TRBD1 (6 bases). Germline CDR1 is MNHNS and CDR2 is SASEGT. This CDR3 contains 16 residues. The ends were cut back, 1 base at V and 3 bases at J, with 16 bases in the middle. The CDR3 DNA reads TGTGCCAGCAGTGAAGAGGGGGAGAGAACCGTCTACGAGCAGTACTTC. Protein: CASSEEGERTVYEQYF.

The V and J genes are TRBV5-8 and TRBJ2-3; D could derive from TRBD1 or TRBD2 (5 bases each). V was pared by 4 bases and J by 0 bases, with 18 bases between. From germline, CDR1 is SGHTS and CDR2 YDEGEE. The CDR3 totals 17 residues. The CDR3 sequence: CASSPTLTAESTDTQYF. In DNA form, the CDR3 reads TGTGCCAGCAGCCCGACCTTGACAGCGGAAAGCACAGATACGCAGTATTTT.

This clone was detected only a few times. The rearrangement joins TRBV10-3 to TRBJ1-6; D remains unclear. The germline gives CDR1 ENHRY, CDR2 SYGVKD. The CDR3 loop spans 11 amino acids. V was clipped by 10 bases and J by 11 bases, with 12 bases between them. In DNA form, the CDR3 reads TGTGCCACCGGGAGGGATGCACCCCTCCACTTT. It is translated as CATGRDAPLHF.

There are a few counts of this clone. The chain carries TRBV7-6 and TRBJ2-7; the match to TRBD2 covers 9 bases. The V gene's germline CDR1 is SGHVS and CDR2 FNYEAQ. CDR3 size: 15 residues. The V and J ends lost 1 base and 9 bases, in that order; junction bases with no gene match: 10. The CDR3 coding sequence is TGTGCCAGCAGCTTAGAAGGCGGGAGGGCCCGCGGGCAGTACTTC. This gives the protein CASSLEGGRARGQYF. Supplemented by reference TRBV7-6 and TRBJ2-7, the full variable domain reads GAGVSQSPRYKVTKRGQDVALRCDPISGHVSLYWYRQALGQGPEFLTYFNYEAQQDKSGLPNDRFSAERPEGSISTLTIQRTEQRDSAMYRCASSLEGGRARGQYFGPGTRLTVT.

This chain joins TRBV6-1 and TRBJ1-5; the D is unclear. Trimming pared 2 bases from V and 0 bases from J, leaving 8 bases between. The CDR3 sequence is 15 residues long. CDR1 and CDR2 from the germline V gene are MNHNS and SASEGT. CDR3 in amino acids: CASSERAYSNQPQHF. Written as DNA, the CDR3 is TGTGCCAGCAGTGAACGGGCATATAGCAATCAGCCCCAGCATTTT.

The chain carries TRBV7-9 and TRBJ2-3; D is possibly TRBD1 (6 bases). The CDR3 totals 14 residues. Trimming left V 5 bases short and J 0 bases short, with 9 bases between. CDR1 and CDR2 (germline): SEHNR, FQNEAQ (reference sequence). The CDR3: CASSPQGSTDTQYF. Here the CDR3 DNA reads TGTGCCAGCAGCCCACAGGGAAGCACAGATACGCAGTATTTT. Supplemented by reference TRBV7-9 and TRBJ2-3, the full variable domain reads DTGVSQNPRHKITKRGQNVTFRCDPISEHNRLYWYRQTLGQGPEFLTYFQNEAQLEKSRLLSDRFSAERPKGSFSTLEIQRTEQGDSAMYLCASSPQGSTDTQYFGPGTRLTVL.

This sequence joins TRBV19 and TRBJ1-1, with 8 bases aligning to TRBD1. V was clipped by 5 bases and J by 8 bases; unmatched bases: 10. The CDR3 extends over 14 amino acids. Germline CDR1 is LNHDA and CDR2 is SQIVND (reference sequence). DNA for the CDR3: TGTGCCAGTAGTCCGCAGGGGGCAGGAGGGGAAGCTTTCTTT. Protein product: CASSPQGAGGEAFF.

This chain uses TRBV27 with TRBJ2-1, with D maybe TRBD2 (5 bases). V lost 5 bases to trimming and J lost 0 bases, with 14 bases between them. CDR3 length equals 16 residues. Germline lookup yields CDR1 MNHEY and CDR2 SMNVEV (reference sequence). The CDR3 loop reads CASSPRVMGSYNEQFF. The CDR3 bases are TGTGCCAGCAGTCCGAGGGTGATGGGCTCCTACAATGAGCAGTTCTTC.

The chain employs TRBV21-1 and TRBJ2-5; the table's D call, TRBD1, has no DNA check behind it. TRBV21-1 is a pseudogene. The CDR3 covers 17 residues. CDR3: CASSSRDRGQFVETQYF. The DNA for the CDR3 is TGTGCCAGCAGCTCACGGGACAGGGGGCAATTTGTAGAGACCCAGTACTTC.

The chain couples TRBV9 to TRBJ2-1; 14 bases line up with TRBD2. J gave up 7 bases and V 4 bases, and 10 bases lay outside the gene matches. The CDR3 extends over 17 amino acids. Germline V lookup: CDR1 SGDLS, CDR2 YYNGEE. CDR3 residues: CASSPRGGTSGRNEQFF. Written as DNA, the CDR3 is TGTGCCAGCAGCCCCCGAGGAGGGACTAGCGGGAGAAATGAGCAGTTCTTC.

The rearrangement links TRBV5-1 to TRBJ1-4, with D possibly TRBD1 on 5 matching bases. The CDR3 spans 14 residues. CDR1 is SGHRS and CDR2 is YFSETQ in the germline V gene. V shed 4 bases and J shed 5 bases, with 12 bases lying between them. The chain's CDR3 is CASSPTERNEKLFF. CDR3 nucleotides: TGCGCCAGCAGCCCGACAGAAAGAAATGAAAAACTGTTTTTT. Full variable domain (remainder filled in from reference TRBV5-1 and TRBJ1-4): KAGVTQTPRYLIKTRGQQVTLSCSPISGHRSVSWYQQTPGQGLQFLFEYFSETQRNKGNFPGRFSGRQFSNSRSEMNVSTLELGDSALYLCASSPTERNEKLFFGSGTQLSVL.

The chain has TRBV7-2 and TRBJ2-1; maybe TRBD1 (5 bases). CDR3 size: 15 residues. With 4 bases removed from V and 1 base from J, the gap between germline ends came to 11 bases. Germline V gene sequence: CDR1 SGHTA, CDR2 FQGNSA. DNA of the CDR3: TGTGCCAGCAGCTCAAAGGGGAATTCCTACAATGAGCAGTTCTTC. Its protein is CASSSKGNSYNEQFF.

The chain recombines TRBV9 with TRBJ1-6; TRBD1 agrees at 7 bases. CDR1 is SGDLS and CDR2 is YYNGEE in the germline V gene. V shed 3 bases and J 6 bases; nucleotides not matched to a gene: 6. There are 15 residues in the CDR3. Written as DNA, the CDR3 is TGTGCCAGCAGCGCGCGACAGGGTTTTAATTCACCCCTCCACTTT. As protein: CASSARQGFNSPLHF. Looking up the rest from reference TRBV9 and TRBJ1-6 gives the full variable domain: DSGVTQTPKHLITATGQRVTLRCSPRSGDLSVYWYQQSLDQGLQFLIQYYNGEERAKGNILERFSAQQFPDLHSELNLSSLELGDSALYFCASSARQGFNSPLHFGNGTRLTVT.

The J gene is TRBJ2-2, the V gene TRBV7-6; no clear D gene. The germline gives CDR1 SGHVS, CDR2 FNYEAQ. V lost 2 bases and J 6 bases, leaving 4 bases between the germline ends. The CDR3 spans 12 residues. The DNA for the CDR3 is TGTGCCAGCAGCTTAATCCCCGGGGAGCTGTTTTTT. Amino acid sequence: CASSLIPGELFF.

This clone is a singleton in its sample. The rearrangement links TRBV5-4 to TRBJ2-7, with 11 nucleotides matching TRBD2. V lost 2 bases and J lost 4; bases outside the gene matches: 8. This CDR3 spans 16 amino acids. The V gene's germline CDR1 is SGHNT and CDR2 YYREEE (reference sequence). DNA of the CDR3: TGTGCCAGCAGCTTCGGGACTAGCGGAAATCTTTACGAGCAGTACTTC. Translation gives CASSFGTSGNLYEQYF.

The chain links TRBV5-1 to TRBJ2-3; TRBD2 is a possible D gene (5 bases). This CDR3 is 14 amino acids long. Trimming took off 0 bases at V and 4 bases at J, with 9 bases between the two ends. Germline V gene lookup returns CDR1 SGHRS and CDR2 YFSETQ. CDR3 DNA sequence: TGCGCCAGCAGCTTGGCCGCGGGCGCAGATACGCAGTATTTT. This codes for CASSLAAGADTQYF.